The clone carrying this T cell receptor (beta chain) came up once. The antigen remains undetermined. cDNA reverse transcribed from extracted RNA served as the sequencing template. Repertoires were generated with immunoSEQ multiplex PCR, while TCRdb's copy carries only in-frame clones and drops some. The sample lists about 110,000 clones; approximately 60% were seen once. The data are from a study of CD8+ T cells in alopecia areata. Regarding the study as a whole: Greater clonality was observed in lesional scalp samples, especially alopecia totalis/universalis, versus normal scalp. Sequencing of scalp tissue also captures the resident alphabeta T cells of normal skin. Patients showed less clear TCR sequence sharing than mice, possibly partly because of HLA diversity.

The V end was cut by 5 bases, the J end by 8 bases, with 15 bases between. The CDR3 contains 13 residues. Germline V lookup: CDR1 SGHAT, CDR2 FQNNGV. The chain joins TRBV11-2 to TRBJ1-2; D is perhaps TRBD1 (6 bases). Sequencing used CD8+ T cells sorted from blood. The TCR comes from a human donor in good health. The CDR3 DNA reads TGTGCCAGCAGCCAAGGACAGACGAAGGGCTACACCTTC. Translated: CASSQGQTKGYTF.